This T cell receptor (beta chain) was sequenced for a study of identical twins. General study results and limits: Clonotypes of the beta chain that were abundant in cord blood carried fewer insertions (memory repertoires showed none).

In its sample, this clonotype was seen a few times. What it recognizes is unknown. Trimming shortened V by 5 bases and J by 10 bases, and 13 bases separated the two germline ends. The germline V gene encodes CDR1 MNHEY and CDR2 SVGAGI. This CDR3 comprises 12 residues. MiXCR, run by TCRdb on the 5' RACE reads, gives a single entry per CDR3 protein. This sample has 1.5 million or so distinct CDR3 sequences, with about 32% found just once. The sample consisted of cord blood. The sequence came from a newborn girl in good health. J is TRBJ2-3 and V is TRBV6-5, with D tentatively TRBD1 (6 bases). The CDR3 DNA follows: TGTGCCAGCAGTCAAGGGACATTGCCGCAGTATTTT. Its protein is CASSQGTLPQYF.